This T cell receptor beta chain appears in the sequencing data of a study of T cell changes during pregnancy in multiple sclerosis. This CDR3 spans 14 amino acids. Trimming pared 5 bases from V and 6 bases from J, leaving 13 bases between. Germline V CDR1 and CDR2: SGHNT, YENEEA. This table comes from immunoSEQ multiplex PCR, and its TCRdb copy is limited to in-frame clones, with some not included. The sample carries approximately 30,000 clones, about nine tenths recorded once. The chain uses TRBV11-3 and TRBJ1-4, with D unresolved. The specimen was CD8+ T cells from peripheral blood mononuclear cells, collected before pregnancy. This receptor was taken from a female donor with multiple sclerosis, enrolled in a pregnancy study. This CDR3 is CASSPNGGDEKLFF. DNA for the CDR3: TGTGCCAGCAGCCCGAACGGCGGGGATGAAAAACTGTTTTTT.